This T cell receptor beta chain was retrieved from a study of blood T cell repertoires in COVID-19 (dated by TCRdb to between 2020 and 2021). The study in broad terms: Collaborator samples came from the United States, Italy and Spain and covered acute and convalescent phases of COVID-19. The prospective study material was composed of cDNA or gDNA derived from T cells, B-cell-depleted T cells, or PBMCs. The dataset comprised deeply sampled blood TCRbeta repertoires from subjects exposed to, actively infected with, or recovered from COVID-19. The repertoires were released in a freely available public database intended as a resource for research on the immune response to SARS-CoV-2. Samples were obtained from the ongoing ImmuneRACE study (first 160 participants) and from about 1,300 subjects provided by 6 global collaborators. A de-identified subject ID, COVID-19 status, age in years and sex were almost always included in the sample metadata. Where available, HLA class I and class II types were obtained from metadata supplied by the sample provider rather than from assay-based typing. What the work shows at the level of the full study, not this receptor alone: The amount of clinical and demographic metadata varied by source and participant and was provided uncurated.

Participants in the prospective study were enrolled through a virtual design, were aged roughly 18 to 100 years, and lived in about two dozen United States geographic areas. In the prospective study, participants were assigned to cohorts based on the clinical history participants reported in a screening survey and a study questionnaire. Exposed participants had been in contact, within 2 weeks of entering the study, with a person who had a PCR-confirmed or clinician-diagnosed case of COVID-19. In the prospective study, mobile phlebotomists collected whole blood, serum and a nasopharyngeal or oropharyngeal swab from each participant. Prospective study participants could optionally give additional blood draws and questionnaires over an approximately two-month period. Blood samples from the prospective study were shipped frozen or at room temperature prior to DNA extraction. Regarding this clone: What this receptor recognizes is not known. Base qualities are not recorded, but no much larger clone differs from it by a single base.

TCRbeta CDR3 regions were amplified from genomic DNA using the immunoSEQ Assay, a bias-controlled multiplex PCR. On the study's bioinformatics: The number of nucleated cells in each sample was estimated from the amplification of reference gene primers within the assay. To quantify the absolute abundance of each unique TCRbeta CDR3 rearrangement, sequence reads were collapsed and filtered. For each sample, productive Simpson clonality was calculated as the square root of Simpson's diversity index over productive rearrangements. Imported from immuneACCESS, the table was reduced by TCRdb to in-frame sequences with V and J called. These copies leave out some clones; in studies compared against another copy, an unresolved V gene accounts for under half, and the cause of the remainder is not known. V, J and clone size were drawn from that table, and D and trimming were deduced from the DNA. This sample gives about 430,000 clones in total; 70% to 90% of them show up just once. Approximately 1.5% of the sample goes to the ten largest clones.

The source of this sequence is a young woman who had been exposed to COVID-19. The material sequenced was PBMCs or T cells enriched from blood (not recorded which).

CDR3 reads: CASSPAGGPWNEQFF. The nucleotides read TGTGCCAGCAGTCCAGCGGGGGGGCCTTGGAATGAGCAGTTCTTC. The rearranged segments are TRBV7-9 and TRBJ2-1; 10 middle bases align to TRBD2. The germline V gene (reference sequence) sets CDR1 to SEHNR and CDR2 to FQNEAQ. The CDR3 sequence holds 15 residues, the cysteine and phenylalanine included. The only DNA kept is the CDR3, 45 bases in frame from the first base. Relative to germline, V is missing 6 bases and J is missing 7 bases, with 9 bases of the junction outside any gene match.